Listed below are T cell receptor beta chains from one sample, sequenced in a study of shared clonotypes between healthy human individuals. Clones were sequenced by immunoSEQ multiplex PCR, and TCRdb holds only the in-frame ones, with some missing. The data contain hundreds of thousands of clones, around 73% of them singletons. Sample: memory CD4+ T cells sorted from blood. These receptors all come from a woman aged 25 to 39 in good health. Each CDR3 is given with its conserved first and last residue. Fields, in order: D gene, J gene, V gene, CDR3 protein, CDR3 DNA. The D gene is left open where the match is weak.

D: .
J: TRBJ2-2
V: TRBV4-1
CDR3: CASSHATLGGSGELFF
DNA: TGCGCCAGCAGCCACGCTACCTTGGGTGGTTCCGGGGAGCTGTTTTTT

D: .
J: TRBJ2-2
V: TRBV10-2
CDR3: CASSELAAGGGELFF
DNA: TGCGCCAGCAGTGAGCTGGCAGCCGGTGGCGGGGAGCTGTTTTTT

D: TRBD2
J: TRBJ2-7
V: TRBV10-3
CDR3: CASTGSGREEQYF
DNA: TGTGCCTCGACAGGAAGCGGGAGGGAAGAGCAGTACTTC

D: TRBD2
J: TRBJ2-1
V: TRBV19
CDR3: CASSRGTSNNEQFF
DNA: TGTGCCAGTAGTAGGGGGACTAGTAACAATGAGCAGTTCTTC

D: .
J: TRBJ1-2
V: TRBV4-2
CDR3: CASSQGLGQDYGYTF
DNA: TGTGCCAGCAGCCAAGGTTTAGGGCAGGACTATGGCTACACCTTC

D: .
J: TRBJ1-4
V: TRBV5-1
CDR3: CASSLYGGFEEKLFF
DNA: TGCGCCAGCAGCTTGTATGGGGGATTTGAGGAAAAACTGTTTTTT

D: .
J: TRBJ1-1
V: TRBV5-1
CDR3: CASAGSASEAFF
DNA: TGCGCCAGCGCAGGGTCGGCATCTGAAGCTTTCTTT

D: .
J: TRBJ2-7
V: TRBV11-2
CDR3: CASSWSDNYEQYF
DNA: TGTGCCAGCAGCTGGAGCGACAACTACGAGCAGTACTTC

D: .
J: TRBJ1-1
V: TRBV9
CDR3: CASSVATPANTEAFF
DNA: TGTGCCAGCAGCGTAGCTACGCCAGCGAACACTGAAGCTTTCTTT

D: .
J: TRBJ2-4
V: TRBV29-1
CDR3: CSVVSGATGNIQYF
DNA: TGCAGCGTTGTGTCCGGGGCGACTGGAAACATTCAGTACTTC